This T cell receptor (beta chain) was sequenced for a study of blood T cell repertoires in COVID-19. The method was immunoSEQ multiplex PCR; TCRdb's version includes in-frame clones alone and lacks a portion of them. Of about 310,000 clones in the sample, roughly 91% are singletons; the top ten hold 1%. Germline CDR1 reads SEHNR; CDR2 reads FQNEAQ (reference sequence). The germline V and J ends were trimmed by 10 bases and 0 bases, with 11 bases remaining between them. CDR3 size: 13 residues. Sequenced sample: peripheral blood. V usage is TRBV7-9 and J usage is TRBJ2-3; D uncertain. The receptor comes from a man in his forties or fifties with active or convalescent COVID-19. CDR3 DNA: TGTGCCACCCAAACAGAGAGCACAGATACGCAGTATTTT. Translating gives CATQTESTDTQYF. The full variable domain, its missing parts supplied by reference TRBV7-9 and TRBJ2-3, is DTGVSQNPRHKITKRGQNVTFRCDPISEHNRLYWYRQTLGQGPEFLTYFQNEAQLEKSRLLSDRFSAERPKGSFSTLEIQRTEQGDSAMYLCATQTESTDTQYFGPGTRLTVL.